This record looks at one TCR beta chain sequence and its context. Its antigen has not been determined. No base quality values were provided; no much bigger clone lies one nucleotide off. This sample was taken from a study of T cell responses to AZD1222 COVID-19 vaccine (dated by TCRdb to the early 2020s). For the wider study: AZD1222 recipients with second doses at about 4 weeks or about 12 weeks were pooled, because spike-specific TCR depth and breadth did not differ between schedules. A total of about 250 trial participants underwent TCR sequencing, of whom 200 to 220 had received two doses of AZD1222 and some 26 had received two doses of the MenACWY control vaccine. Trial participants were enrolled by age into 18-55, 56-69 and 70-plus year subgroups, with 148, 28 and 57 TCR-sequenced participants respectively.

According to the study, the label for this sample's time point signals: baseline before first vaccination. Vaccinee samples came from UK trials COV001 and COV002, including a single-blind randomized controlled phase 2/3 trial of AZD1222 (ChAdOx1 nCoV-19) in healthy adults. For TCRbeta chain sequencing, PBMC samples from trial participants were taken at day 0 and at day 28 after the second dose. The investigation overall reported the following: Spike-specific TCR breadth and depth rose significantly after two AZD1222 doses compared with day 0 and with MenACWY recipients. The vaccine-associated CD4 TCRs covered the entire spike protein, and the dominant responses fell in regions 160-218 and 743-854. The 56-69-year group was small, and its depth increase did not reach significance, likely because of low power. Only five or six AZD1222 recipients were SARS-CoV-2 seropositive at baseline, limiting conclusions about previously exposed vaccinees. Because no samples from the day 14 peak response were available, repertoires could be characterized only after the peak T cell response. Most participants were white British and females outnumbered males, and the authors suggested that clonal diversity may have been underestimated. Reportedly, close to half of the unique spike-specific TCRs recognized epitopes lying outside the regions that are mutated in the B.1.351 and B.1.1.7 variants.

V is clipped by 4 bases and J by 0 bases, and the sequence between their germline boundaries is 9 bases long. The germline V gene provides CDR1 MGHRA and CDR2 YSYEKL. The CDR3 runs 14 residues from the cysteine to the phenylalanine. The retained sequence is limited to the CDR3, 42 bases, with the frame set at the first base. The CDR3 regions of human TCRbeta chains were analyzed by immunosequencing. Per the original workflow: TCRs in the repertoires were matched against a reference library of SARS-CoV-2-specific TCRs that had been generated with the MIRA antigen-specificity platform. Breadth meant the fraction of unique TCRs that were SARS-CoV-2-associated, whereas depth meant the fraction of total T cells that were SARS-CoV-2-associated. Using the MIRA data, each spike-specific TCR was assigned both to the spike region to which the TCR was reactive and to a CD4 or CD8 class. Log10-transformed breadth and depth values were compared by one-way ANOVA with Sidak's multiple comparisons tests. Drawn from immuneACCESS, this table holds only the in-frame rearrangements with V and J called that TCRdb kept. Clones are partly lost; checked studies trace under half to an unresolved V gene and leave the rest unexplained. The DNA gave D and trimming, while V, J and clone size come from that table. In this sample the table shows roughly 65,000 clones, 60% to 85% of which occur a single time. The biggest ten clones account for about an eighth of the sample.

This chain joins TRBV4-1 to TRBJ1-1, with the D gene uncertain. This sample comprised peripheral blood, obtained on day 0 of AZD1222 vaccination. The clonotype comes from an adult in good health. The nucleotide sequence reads TGCGCCAGCAGCCCTCAGCAGTTGAACACTGAAGCTTTCTTT. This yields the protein CASSPQQLNTEAFF.